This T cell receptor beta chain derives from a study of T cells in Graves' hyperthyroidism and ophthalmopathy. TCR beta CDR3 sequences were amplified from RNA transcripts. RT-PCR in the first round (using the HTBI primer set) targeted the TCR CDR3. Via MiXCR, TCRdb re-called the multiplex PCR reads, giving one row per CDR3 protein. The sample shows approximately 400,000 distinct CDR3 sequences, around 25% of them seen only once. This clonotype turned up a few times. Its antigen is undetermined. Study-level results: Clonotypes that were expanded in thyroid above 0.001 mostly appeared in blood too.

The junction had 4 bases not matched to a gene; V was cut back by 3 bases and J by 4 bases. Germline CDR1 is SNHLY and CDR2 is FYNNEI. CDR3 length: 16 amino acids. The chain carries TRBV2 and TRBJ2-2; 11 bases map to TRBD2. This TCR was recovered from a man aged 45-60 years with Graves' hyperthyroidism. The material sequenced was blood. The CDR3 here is CASSDFLAGGTGELFF. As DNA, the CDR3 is TGTGCCAGCAGTGACTTCCTAGCGGGGGGCACCGGGGAGCTGTTTTTT.